The sample holds a few counts of the clone carrying this T cell receptor beta chain. Its antigen remains unknown. Sequencing was performed with immunoSEQ multiplex PCR; in TCRdb, only in-frame clones are kept and a portion is missing. This sample has some 30,000 clones, with roughly 87% found just once. This record comes from a study of OX40 agonist ivuxolimab in advanced cancers. CDR1 is MDHEN and CDR2 is SYDVKM in the germline V gene. V lost 10 bases to trimming and J lost 5 bases, with 18 bases between them. This CDR3 has 14 amino acids. Study conclusions and caveats: The CD4+ and CD8+ T cells in the blood had expanded clonally by week 6 at 0.1 to 3.0 mg/kg.

The chain combines TRBV28 with TRBJ2-1, with D perhaps matching TRBD2 (5 bases). This clonotype originated in an adult with an advanced solid tumor such as melanoma, head and neck, liver or kidney cancer. The input for sequencing was CD4+ or CD8+ T cells sorted from blood, taken in a trial of the OX40 agonist ivuxolimab. CDR3 residues: CATIGVGIDNEQFF. For the CDR3, the DNA is TGTGCCACCATCGGGGTAGGTATAGACAATGAGCAGTTCTTC.